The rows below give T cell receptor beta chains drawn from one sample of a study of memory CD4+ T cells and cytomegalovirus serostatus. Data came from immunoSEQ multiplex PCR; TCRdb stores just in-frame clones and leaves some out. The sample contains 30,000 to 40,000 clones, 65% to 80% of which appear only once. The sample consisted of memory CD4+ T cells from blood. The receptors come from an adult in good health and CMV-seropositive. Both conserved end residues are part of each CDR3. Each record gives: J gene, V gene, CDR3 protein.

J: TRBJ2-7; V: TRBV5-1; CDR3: CASSLATSYEQYF
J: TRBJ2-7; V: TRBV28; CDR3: CASSSPYAPFVSGQGDEQYF
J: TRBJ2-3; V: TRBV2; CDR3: CASTGTRLGTDTQYF
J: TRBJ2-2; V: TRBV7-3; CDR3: CASSWDFRGELFF
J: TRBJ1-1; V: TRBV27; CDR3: CASSLDRGRVGHTEAFF
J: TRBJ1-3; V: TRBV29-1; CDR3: CSVDSGTGNTIYF
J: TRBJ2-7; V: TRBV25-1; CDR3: CASARAGTEYEQYF
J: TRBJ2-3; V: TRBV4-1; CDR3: CASSQEGLTYSTDTQYF
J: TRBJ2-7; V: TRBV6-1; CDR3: CATHRAYYEQYF
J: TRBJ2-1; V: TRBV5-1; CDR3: CASSLEQGHNEQFF
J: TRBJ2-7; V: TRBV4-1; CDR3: CASSLGLAGGSPYEQYF
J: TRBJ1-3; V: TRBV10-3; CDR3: CATRPGMESGNTIYF
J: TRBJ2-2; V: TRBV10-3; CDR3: CAISGDRVGTGELFF
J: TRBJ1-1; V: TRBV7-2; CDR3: CASSPTRNTEAFF
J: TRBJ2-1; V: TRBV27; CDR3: CASSSNRGRGNEQFF
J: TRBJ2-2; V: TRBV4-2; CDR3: CASSHERTAGGELFF
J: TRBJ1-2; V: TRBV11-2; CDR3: CASSLEGYGYTF
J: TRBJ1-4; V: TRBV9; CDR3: CASSVGTVNEKLFF
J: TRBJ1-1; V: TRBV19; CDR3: CASRPRQGLLEGAFF
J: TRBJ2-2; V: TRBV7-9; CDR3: CASSLNNANTGELFF
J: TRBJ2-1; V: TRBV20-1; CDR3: CSAGLYNEQFF
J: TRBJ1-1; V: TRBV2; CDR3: CASIRAEAFF
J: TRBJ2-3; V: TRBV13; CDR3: CASSFKSGTGADTQYF
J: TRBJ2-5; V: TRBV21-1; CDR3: CASSRTGPQETQYF
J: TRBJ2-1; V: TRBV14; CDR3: CASSLTGNSEQFF
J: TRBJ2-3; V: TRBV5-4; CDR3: CASSSGQGFTDTQYF
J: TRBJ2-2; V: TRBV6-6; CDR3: CASSPTSGSAGELFF
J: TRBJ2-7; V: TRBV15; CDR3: CATSRDLDRDVSYEQYF
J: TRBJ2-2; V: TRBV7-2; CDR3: CASSLRTGNTGELFF
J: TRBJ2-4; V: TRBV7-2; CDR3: CASSPFGAKNIQYF
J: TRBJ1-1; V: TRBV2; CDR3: CASNLKGSTEAFF
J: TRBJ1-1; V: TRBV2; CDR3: CASSEGVPGKAFF
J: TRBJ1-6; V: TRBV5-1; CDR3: CASSREGNNSPLHF
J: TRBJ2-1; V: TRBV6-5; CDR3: CASSYVAGEQFF
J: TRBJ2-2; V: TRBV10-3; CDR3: CAISDWGGTGELFF
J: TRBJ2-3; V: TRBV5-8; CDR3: CASSRDRVSTDTQYF
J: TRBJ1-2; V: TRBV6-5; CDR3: CASSYHTGTEDGYTF
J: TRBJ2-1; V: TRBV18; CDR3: CASSPSNSYNEQFF
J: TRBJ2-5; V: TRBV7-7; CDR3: CASSLDGTSGGESQYF
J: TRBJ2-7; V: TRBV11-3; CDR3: CASSNGLAGYEQYF
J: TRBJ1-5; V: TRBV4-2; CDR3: CASSQGVQGVSNQPQHF
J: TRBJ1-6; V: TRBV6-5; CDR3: CASSRGQGTPLHF
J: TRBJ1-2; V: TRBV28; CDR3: CASSSLGYTF
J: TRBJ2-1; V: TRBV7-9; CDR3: CASSFPGSTRYDEQFF
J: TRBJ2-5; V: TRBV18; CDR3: CASSTRGGETQYF
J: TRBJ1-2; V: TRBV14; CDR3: CASSQLTSDYTF
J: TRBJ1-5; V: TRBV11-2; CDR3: CASSLDRAQPQHF
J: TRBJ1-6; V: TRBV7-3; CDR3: CASSPTGGNNSPLHF
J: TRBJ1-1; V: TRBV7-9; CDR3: CASSTFMTENTEAFF
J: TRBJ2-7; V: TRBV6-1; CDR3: CASREGQVNEQYF
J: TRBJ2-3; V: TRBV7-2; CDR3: CASSSENTDTQYF
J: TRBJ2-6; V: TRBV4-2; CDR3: CASSPTATTSGANVLTF
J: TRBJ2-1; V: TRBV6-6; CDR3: CASSGGLAGGLDEQFF
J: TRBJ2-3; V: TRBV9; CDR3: CASSSGSTDTQYF
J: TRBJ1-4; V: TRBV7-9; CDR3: CASRPLVAPQGVIREKLFF
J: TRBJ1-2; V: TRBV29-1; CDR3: CSVLWQANYGYTF
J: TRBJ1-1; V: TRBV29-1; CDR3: CSVALGSAEAFF
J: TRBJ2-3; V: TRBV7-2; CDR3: CASSLALAGGADTQYF
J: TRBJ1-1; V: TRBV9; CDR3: CASSVAGTGDTEAFF